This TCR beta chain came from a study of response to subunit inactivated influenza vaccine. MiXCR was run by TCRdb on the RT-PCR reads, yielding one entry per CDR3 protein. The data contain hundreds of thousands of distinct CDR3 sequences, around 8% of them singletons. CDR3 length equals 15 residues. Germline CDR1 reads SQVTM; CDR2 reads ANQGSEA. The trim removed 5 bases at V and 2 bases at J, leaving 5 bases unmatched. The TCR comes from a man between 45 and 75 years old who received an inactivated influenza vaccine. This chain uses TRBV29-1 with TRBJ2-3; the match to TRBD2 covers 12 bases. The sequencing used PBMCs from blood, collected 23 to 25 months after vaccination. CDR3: CSVRGLAGPTDTQYF. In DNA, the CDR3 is TGCAGCGTTCGAGGACTAGCGGGGCCCACAGATACGCAGTATTTT.